This T cell receptor beta chain stems from a study of blood T cell repertoires in COVID-19. The CDR3 length is 16 residues. Trimming cost V 2 bases and J 1 base, with 14 bases left between them. The germline V gene has CDR1 SGHRS and CDR2 YFSETQ. Using immunoSEQ multiplex PCR, the repertoire was profiled, and TCRdb retains in-frame clones only, with some absent. The sample contains a few hundred thousand clones, about four fifths of which appear only once. V is TRBV5-1 and J is TRBJ2-3; D possibly corresponds to TRBD2 (5 bases). The sequence was collected from a woman under 30 with acute or convalescent COVID-19. The sample comprised peripheral blood. CDR3 sequence reads: CASSLTTHGGTDTQYF. CDR3 DNA: TGCGCCAGCAGCTTAACGACTCACGGGGGCACAGATACGCAGTATTTT. The complete variable domain, with remaining parts taken from reference TRBV5-1 and TRBJ2-3, reads KAGVTQTPRYLIKTRGQQVTLSCSPISGHRSVSWYQQTPGQGLQFLFEYFSETQRNKGNFPGRFSGRQFSNSRSEMNVSTLELGDSALYLCASSLTTHGGTDTQYFGPGTRLTVL.